The 7 T cell receptor beta chains reported below all come from one sample, sequenced in a study of blood T cell repertoires in COVID-19. The table came from immunoSEQ multiplex PCR; TCRdb's copy has only in-frame clones and leaves some out. The table shows around 310,000 clones, with over 75% occurring only once. The sequenced sample was peripheral blood. These receptors all come from a woman aged 45-59 years with active or convalescent COVID-19.

The genes are TRBV11-2 and TRBJ1-1, with D hard to call. V was cut by 0 bases and J by 11 bases, with 13 bases left in between. The germline V gene encodes CDR1 SGHAT and CDR2 FQNNGV. The CDR3 is 13 residues long. The CDR3 is CASSLEYSSTAFF. CDR3 coding DNA: TGTGCCAGCAGCTTAGAGTATTCCAGTACGGCTTTCTTT.

On this clone itself: At the DNA level, this CDR3 is encoded by other sequences in the same sample as well. The chain joins TRBV30 to TRBJ1-1, with a weak D call TRBD1 (5 bases). V was shortened by 2 bases and J by 1 base, with 5 bases between the two germline ends. The germline CDR1 and CDR2 sequences are GTSNPN and SVGIG (reference sequence). The CDR3 has 12 amino acids. The CDR3 loop is CAWSQGNTEAFF. The CDR3 region has the DNA TGTGCCTGGAGTCAGGGGAACACTGAAGCTTTCTTT.

This chain joins TRBV4-2 and TRBJ2-1; 10 positions agree with TRBD2. CDR1 and CDR2 from the germline V gene are LGHNA and YNFKEQ. Trimming removed 0 bases from V and 1 base from J; junction bases left unmatched: 9. This CDR3 spans 19 amino acids. Here the CDR3 reads CASSQDESGRANSYNEQFF. The CDR3 DNA sequence: TGTGCCAGCAGCCAAGACGAGAGCGGGAGGGCCAATTCCTACAATGAGCAGTTCTTC.

The chain carries TRBV19 and TRBJ1-6, with D unclear. This CDR3 is built from 14 residues. The V end lost 3 bases, the J end lost 5 bases, and 8 bases lay between the germline ends. CDR1 and CDR2 (germline): LNHDA, SQIVND (reference sequence). The CDR3 region is CASSIGGNNSPLHF. In DNA, the CDR3 is TGTGCCAGTAGTATTGGCGGCAATAATTCACCCCTCCACTTT.

This chain joins TRBV5-4 and TRBJ1-1; D unresolved. Per the germline V gene, CDR1 is SGHNT and CDR2 is YYREEE (reference sequence). CDR3 size: 13 residues. Trimming cost V 4 bases and J 1 base, with 8 bases left between them. DNA for the CDR3: TGTGCCAGCAGCCCGGGAGGGAACACTGAAGCTTTCTTT. Translated, it gives CASSPGGNTEAFF.

The chain couples TRBV30 to TRBJ1-2; D is unresolved. Trimming pared 0 bases from V and 4 bases from J, leaving 12 bases between. In germline, CDR1 is GTSNPN, CDR2 SVGIG (reference sequence). This CDR3 is 14 amino acids long. CDR3 sequence reads: CAWSVTRGIYGYTF. In nucleotides, the CDR3 is TGTGCCTGGAGTGTGACCAGAGGGATCTATGGCTACACCTTC.

This chain connects TRBV28 to TRBJ2-7; TRBD1 might be the D (6 bases). V was trimmed by 10 bases and J by 8 bases, leaving 18 bases between them. The V gene's germline CDR1 is MDHEN and CDR2 SYDVKM. The CDR3 covers 12 residues. CDR3 sequence: CATRLSGVQQYF. The CDR3 DNA sequence: TGTGCCACCCGGTTGTCAGGGGTACAGCAGTACTTC.